What follows describes a single T cell receptor (beta chain). Its antigen is not identified. Germline V gene data show CDR1 as SGHRS and CDR2 as YFSETQ. V gave up 3 bases and J gave up 9 bases; unmatched junction bases: 9. The CDR3 consists of 15 residues. This sample stems from a study of Ad26.COV2.S vaccination and SARS-CoV-2 variants. Overall study: Once, or twice with 56 days between doses, Ad26.COV2.S was given intramuscularly. Study-level results: Measures of TCR breadth and depth may have fallen short of total T cell responses. Spike-specific responses of CD8+ and CD4+ T cells were reported to display substantial breadth after vaccination.

The treatment was: about 20 received Ad26.COV2.S at low or high dose, single or two shots; about 5 received placebo; per-sample allocation not given. The investigators took samples on day 63 after the first vaccine or placebo injection. Wuhan-strain spike was delivered by a replication-incompetent Ad26 vector. Assay used: immunoSEQ multiplex PCR; TCRdb lists only in-frame clones, some missing. The table has about 400,000 clones, 92% seen once. The receptor was derived from a person aged 18 to 59 who received the Ad26.COV2.S COVID-19 vaccine or a placebo. This sequence joins TRBV5-1 and TRBJ2-1; 10 nucleotides align to TRBD2. The specimen was peripheral blood, collected in a trial of Ad26.COV2.S vaccine versus placebo. The DNA for the CDR3 is TGCGCCAGCAGCTGGACTAGCGGACATAGTGGTGAGCAGTTCTTC. Residues: CASSWTSGHSGEQFF.